This passage covers 8 T cell receptor beta chains from one sample sequenced in a study of tumour-infiltrating T cells in Burkitt lymphoma. TCRdb's table, derived via immunoSEQ multiplex PCR, lists solely in-frame clones and lacks some. The repertoire holds about 4,000 clones, with approximately 21% as singletons. The sequenced material came from tumor tissue. The receptors derive from a human donor with Burkitt lymphoma.

There are a few counts of this clone. The rearrangement links TRBV28 to TRBJ1-4; D not certain. Germline V gives CDR1 MDHEN, CDR2 SYDVKM. Trimming took 4 bases from V and 5 from J, leaving 11 bases between them. The CDR3 spans 14 residues. The CDR3 nucleotides are TGTGCCAGCAGTTCGGCAGGCTCCAATGAAAAACTGTTTTTT. Its protein is CASSSAGSNEKLFF.

The V call is TRBV7-9, the J call TRBJ2-3, with 8 bases fitting TRBD1. J was trimmed by 9 bases and V by 1 base; bases with no gene match: 12. Germline values: CDR1 SEHNR, CDR2 FQNEAQ (reference sequence). The CDR3 has 16 amino acids. CDR3 sequence reads: CASSLVGTGPKLTQYF. Here the CDR3 DNA reads TGTGCCAGCAGCTTAGTAGGGACAGGACCCAAATTAACGCAGTATTTT.

This clone was observed a few times. The chain uses TRBV7-8 and TRBJ2-3; a possible D gene is TRBD1 (6 bases). The germline gives CDR1 SGHVS, CDR2 FQNEAQ. The length of the CDR3 is 14 residues. V lost 5 bases and J lost 0, with 9 bases in between. CDR3 DNA sequence: TGTGCCAGCAGCCCAGGGGCTAGCACAGATACGCAGTATTTT. Protein sequence: CASSPGASTDTQYF.

This clone has a handful of counts. The CDR3 is CASSLYTREYNEQFF. The CDR3 DNA is TGTGCCAGCAGTCTCTATACCCGGGAATACAATGAGCAGTTCTTC. V usage is TRBV28 and J usage is TRBJ2-1, with D perhaps TRBD2 (5 bases). The CDR3 sequence is 15 residues long. Trimming shortened V by 5 bases and J by 4 bases, and 15 bases separated the two germline ends. In germline, CDR1 is MDHEN, CDR2 SYDVKM.

In this sample, this clone turned up a few times. This chain joins TRBV5-1 and TRBJ2-3, with 7 bases matching TRBD2. The V gene's germline CDR1 is SGHRS and CDR2 YFSETQ. This CDR3 spans 13 amino acids. Trimming removed 7 bases from V and 5 bases from J; junction bases left unmatched: 7. CDR3 nucleotide sequence: TGCGCCAGCGCGGGAGACTCAGGAGATACGCAGTATTTT. The encoded protein is CASAGDSGDTQYF.

This sequence joins TRBV29-1 and TRBJ1-2, with D unclear. V dropped 4 bases and J dropped 3 bases, with 12 bases sitting between them. The CDR3 is 13 residues long. Germline loops: CDR1 SQVTM, CDR2 ANQGSEA. The CDR3 reads CSVVESAHYGYTF. The CDR3 DNA is TGCAGCGTTGTCGAGTCGGCCCACTATGGCTACACCTTC.

The rearrangement links TRBV20-1 to TRBJ2-4, with D hard to call. Between the trimmed V and J ends, which lost 5 bases and 11 bases, there was a span of 13 bases. This CDR3 is built from 11 residues. The V gene's germline CDR1 is DFQATT and CDR2 SNEGSKA (reference sequence). This CDR3 is CSAPPWRLQYF. CDR3 nucleotides: TGCAGTGCTCCCCCTTGGCGGCTTCAGTACTTC.

This clone was counted a few times. The chain has TRBV5-1 and TRBJ2-7; D is perhaps TRBD1 (5 bases). Per the germline V gene, CDR1 is SGHRS and CDR2 is YFSETQ. CDR3 length: 14 residues. The V gene lost 4 bases and the J gene lost 2 bases, with 13 bases spanning the gap. CDR3 nucleotides: TGCGCCAGCAGCAAAAACACAGGACCCTACGAGCAGTACTTC. It translates to CASSKNTGPYEQYF.